This entry lists 7 T cell receptor beta chains sequenced from one sample in a study of cytomegalovirus exposure and HLA in healthy donors. This table comes from immunoSEQ multiplex PCR, and its TCRdb copy is limited to in-frame clones, with some not included. The data show tens of thousands of clones, around nine tenths seen once. The material sequenced was PBMCs. These receptors all stem from a woman aged 18-35 years in good health and CMV-seropositive.

DNA for the CDR3: TGTGCCAGCAGCCCACAGGGGGTTTTATCTTGGCGGTCGAACACCGGGGAGCTGTTTTTT. It translates to CASSPQGVLSWRSNTGELFF. V is TRBV11-3 and J is TRBJ2-2, with 8 bases matching TRBD1. The junction had 17 bases not matched to a gene; V was cut back by 5 bases and J by 0 bases. The germline gives CDR1 SGHNT, CDR2 YENEEA. The CDR3 loop spans 20 amino acids.

This clone turned up a few times. The chain joins TRBV9 to TRBJ1-2; D gene uncertain. Germline-derived CDR1 and CDR2 are SGDLS and YYNGEE. The CDR3 loop spans 13 amino acids. V dropped 4 bases and J dropped 2 bases, with 9 bases sitting between them. The CDR3 bases are TGTGCCAGCAGCTTGACGGAGAACTATGGCTACACCTTC. Its translation: CASSLTENYGYTF.

The sample holds one count of this clone. The J gene is TRBJ2-7, the V gene TRBV19; 8 nucleotides agree with TRBD1. The J segment lost 5 bases and the V segment lost 3 bases, leaving 12 bases of the junction unmatched. The CDR3 is 16 amino acids. Germline loops: CDR1 LNHDA, CDR2 SQIVND (reference sequence). For the CDR3, the DNA is TGTGCCAGTAGTATCCAACCAGACAGGGGAGTACACGAGCAGTACTTC. This translates into CASSIQPDRGVHEQYF.

V and J are TRBV19 and TRBJ2-6; D may be TRBD1 (6 bases). The CDR3 spans 18 residues. V was shortened by 6 bases and J by 0 bases, with 18 bases between the two germline ends. Germline CDR1 reads LNHDA; CDR2 reads SQIVND (reference sequence). The CDR3 coding sequence is TGTGCCAGTAGCGTCAGGGGTCTATCCTACTCTGGGGCCAACGTCCTGACTTTC. It is translated as CASSVRGLSYSGANVLTF.

This chain uses TRBV25-1 with TRBJ1-1; D is ambiguous. V was shortened by 0 bases and J by 1 base, with 3 bases between the two germline ends. The germline CDR1 and CDR2 sequences are MGHDK and SYGVNS. CDR3 length equals 13 residues. The CDR3 sequence: CASSEYKNTEAFF. CDR3 DNA sequence: TGTGCCAGCAGTGAATATAAGAACACTGAAGCTTTCTTT.

This chain uses TRBV9 with TRBJ2-1, with 9 nucleotides matching TRBD1. CDR3 length: 14 residues. Trimming took 1 base from V and 9 from J; bases not matched to a gene: 5. Looked up from germline, CDR1 is SGDLS and CDR2 is YYNGEE. CDR3 region: CASSVWDRVGEQFF. The CDR3 DNA follows: TGTGCCAGCAGCGTATGGGACAGGGTAGGTGAGCAGTTCTTC.

The chain carries TRBV2 and TRBJ2-4; tentative D call: TRBD2 (6 bases). The V gene lost 6 bases and the J gene lost 0 bases, with 6 bases spanning the gap. This CDR3 has 13 amino acids. The germline gives CDR1 SNHLY, CDR2 FYNNEI. The CDR3 protein is CASRGLAKNIQYF. DNA for the CDR3: TGTGCCAGCAGGGGACTAGCCAAAAACATTCAGTACTTC.